This record concerns one TCR beta chain sequence. In the authors' methods: Cell counts per sample came from amplifying reference gene primers. Profiling relied on immunoSEQ multiplex PCR, and the TCRdb table lists in-frame clones only, not all of them. V and J calls plus clone size are reproduced from that table; the DNA served to infer D and trimming. The profile shows some 150,000 clones, around four fifths of them singletons. V was cut by 8 bases and J by 0 bases, with 7 bases left in between. CDR1 is MNHEY, CDR2 SVGAGI, per germline. There are 12 residues in the CDR3. These data come from a study of blood T cell repertoires in COVID-19. Overall study: COVID-19 samples from acute and convalescent phases originated in the United States, Italy and Spain. Sample material is recorded as cDNA or gDNA derived from T cells, B-cell-depleted T cells, or PBMCs.

The sample comprised peripheral blood. This sequence originates from a human donor in a cohort sampled during active COVID-19. The chain is built from TRBV6-5 and TRBJ1-1; D remains ambiguous. CDR3 loop: CASEAMNTEAFF. Written as DNA, the CDR3 is TGTGCCAGCGAGGCCATGAACACTGAAGCTTTCTTT.